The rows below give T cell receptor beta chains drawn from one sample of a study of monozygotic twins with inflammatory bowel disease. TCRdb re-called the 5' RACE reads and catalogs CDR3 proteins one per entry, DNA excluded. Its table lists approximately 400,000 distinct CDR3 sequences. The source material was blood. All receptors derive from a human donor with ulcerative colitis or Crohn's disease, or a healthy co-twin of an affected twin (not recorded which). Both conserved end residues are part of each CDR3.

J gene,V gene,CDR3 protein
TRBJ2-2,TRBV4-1,CASSHVLAGGANTGELFF
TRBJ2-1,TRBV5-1,CASSRPGLAGLNEQFF
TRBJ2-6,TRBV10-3,CAISDGGTSGANVLTF
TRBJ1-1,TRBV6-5,CASSYYSSLTAEPFF
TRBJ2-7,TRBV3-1,CASSQDGYGSYEQYF
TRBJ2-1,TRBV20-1,CSARGGGETYNEQFF
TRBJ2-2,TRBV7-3,CASSIYSNAPGELFF
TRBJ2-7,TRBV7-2,CASSPPRDYVYEQYF
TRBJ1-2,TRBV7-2,CASTSQGSYGYTF
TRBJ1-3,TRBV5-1,CASSSGQLGSGNTIYF
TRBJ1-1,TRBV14,CASRQGLTEAFF
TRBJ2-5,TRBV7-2,CASSLQLAGGRETQYF
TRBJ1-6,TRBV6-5,CASSFTHPRGRGDSPLHF
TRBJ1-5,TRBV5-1,CASRPFQGEGPQHF
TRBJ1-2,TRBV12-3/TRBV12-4,CASHVAGGHGYTF
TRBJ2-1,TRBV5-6,CASSLVGRRGDEQFF
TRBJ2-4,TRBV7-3,CASSTRQEAKNIQYF
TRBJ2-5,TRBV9,CASSVLLAGGPETQYF
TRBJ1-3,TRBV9,CASSVGRTDSGNTIYF
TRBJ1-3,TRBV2,CASGEQGGGNTIYF
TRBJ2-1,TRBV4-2,CASTREGWDEQFF
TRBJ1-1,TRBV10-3,CAITTDRGAEAFF
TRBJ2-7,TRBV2,CASSEVGQGAPEQYF
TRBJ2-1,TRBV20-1,CSAPLAGVGNEQFF
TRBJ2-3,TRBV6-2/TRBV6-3,CASSFRRQTTDTQYF
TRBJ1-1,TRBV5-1,CASMYAGSTEAFF
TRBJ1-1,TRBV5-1,CASSFERGRVNTEAFF
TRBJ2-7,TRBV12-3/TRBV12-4,CASSLSWDSRLAGGYEQYF
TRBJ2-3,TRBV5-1,CASRDQGTDTQYF
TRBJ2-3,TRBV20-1,CSVPDSSTVTQYF
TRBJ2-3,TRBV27,CASSVTGGTFSGDTQYF
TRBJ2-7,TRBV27,CASSLSGRGEQYF
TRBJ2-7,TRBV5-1,CASSLGAGGPGSIYEQYF
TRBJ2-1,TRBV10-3,CAISESGTPSSYNEQFF
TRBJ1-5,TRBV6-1,CASRGLNSNQPQHF
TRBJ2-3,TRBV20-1,CSARVRGATDTQYF
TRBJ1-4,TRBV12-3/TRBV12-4,CASSWDRNEKLFF
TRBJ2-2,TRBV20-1,CSARDPHKGASSTGELFF
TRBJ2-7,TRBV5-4,CASSSPGSKAYEQYF
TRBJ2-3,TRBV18,CASSPRDSTDTQYF
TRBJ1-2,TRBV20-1,CSAQGAGYGYTF
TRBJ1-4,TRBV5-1,CASSLAAVGEKLFF
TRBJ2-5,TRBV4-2,CASSQEADTQYF
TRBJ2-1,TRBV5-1,CASSLVGQASSSYNEQFF
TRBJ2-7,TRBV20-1,CSARVGGTGSYEQYF
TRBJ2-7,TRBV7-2,CASSPGLSLIEQYF
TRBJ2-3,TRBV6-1,CASSGWVPGTDTQYF
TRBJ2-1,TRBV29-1,CSVKRELVDEQFF
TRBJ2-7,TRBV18,CASSPPSGSSYEQYF
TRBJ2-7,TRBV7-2,CASSLRTESSYEQYF
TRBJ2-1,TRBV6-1,CASSRGRVLDNEQFF